The next 18 T cell receptor beta chains were all read from a single sample in a study of patients and donors after allogeneic stem cell transplantation (TCRdb year 2020). The library was prepared using RT-PCR. The sequencing machine was a NextSeq 550. TCRdb handled the public reads itself, with Q25 trimming in fastp and clone calling in MiXCR, and kept productive beta chains. Every CDR3 protein is listed once, alongside the most common genes and DNA of its rows. The sample records over 400,000 distinct CDR3 sequences, roughly 17% of which are singletons. 7.2% of the sample is held by the ten biggest clonotypes. The sample consisted of blood, either unsorted or a sorted T cell fraction (not recorded which). The receptors derive from a human donor who was either an allogeneic HSCT recipient or a stem cell or donor lymphocyte infusion donor (not recorded which). It is not recorded whose cells these are; they may come from a transplant donor.

Concerning this clonotype itself: Compared with germline, one end of the junction differs, possibly owing to a read error. The chain recombines TRBV4-1 with TRBJ2-1; perhaps TRBD2 as D (6 bases). CDR1 is MGHRA, CDR2 YSYEKL, per germline. This CDR3 is built from 14 residues. This chain's CDR3 is CASSHGPKGTPPCF. The CDR3 nucleotides read TGCGCCAGCAGCCACGGTCCCAAAGGGACTCCGCCGTGCTTC.

This clonotype was observed a few times. The chain combines TRBV20-1 with TRBJ2-1; D might be TRBD2 (5 bases). This CDR3 has 15 amino acids. Trimming left V 2 bases short and J 7 bases short, with 18 bases between. Looked up from germline, CDR1 is DFQATT and CDR2 is SNEGSKA (reference sequence). CDR3 region: CSARTGSRLLNEQFF. CDR3 bases: TGCAGTGCTAGAACGGGATCCAGGCTATTGAATGAGCAGTTCTTC.

CDR3 bases: TGTGCCTGGAGTGTTGACGGCGGGGGGTGGAATGAGCAGTTCTTC. This sequence encodes CAWSVDGGGWNEQFF. V and J are TRBV30 and TRBJ2-1; 8 bases match TRBD2. Trimming took 0 bases from V and 7 from J; bases not matched to a gene: 8. From germline, CDR1 is GTSNPN and CDR2 SVGIG (reference sequence). This CDR3 region has 15 residues.

The chain carries TRBV2 and TRBJ2-7, with TRBD2 identical over 7 bases. CDR3 length: 13 residues. J gave up 5 bases and V 4 bases, and 5 bases lay outside the gene matches. Germline V CDR1 and CDR2: SNHLY, FYNNEI. The CDR3 sequence is CASSAGGRDEQYF. As DNA, the CDR3 is TGTGCCAGCAGTGCCGGGGGGAGGGACGAGCAGTACTTC.

This clonotype was observed a few times. V is TRBV24-1 and J is TRBJ1-2, with TRBD1 as a possible D gene (6 bases). The germline V and J ends were trimmed by 3 bases and 8 bases, with 9 bases remaining between them. The V gene's germline CDR1 is KGHDR and CDR2 SFDVKD. This CDR3 spans 12 amino acids. CDR3 sequence (DNA): TGTGCCACCAGTGATACAACAGGGGGCTACACCTTC. It encodes CATSDTTGGYTF.

There are many counts of this clonotype. V gene TRBV12-3 or TRBV12-4 combines with J gene TRBJ2-1, with no clear D. Trimming cost V 1 base and J 5 bases, with 9 bases left between them. The CDR3 runs to 14 residues. The CDR3 loop is CASSLGERNNEQFF. In DNA, the CDR3 is TGTGCCAGCAGTTTAGGGGAAAGGAACAATGAGCAGTTCTTC.

The J gene is TRBJ2-7, the V gene TRBV5-4; TRBD2 matches 10 bases. Germline V gives CDR1 SGHNT, CDR2 YYREEE (reference sequence). The trim removed 4 bases at V and 8 bases at J, leaving 12 bases unmatched. The CDR3 totals 15 residues. The CDR3 here is CASSPRTSGLVKQYF. In DNA form, the CDR3 reads TGTGCCAGCAGCCCTCGGACTAGCGGTTTAGTGAAGCAGTACTTC.

This clonotype was picked up a small number of times. The J gene is TRBJ2-1, the V gene TRBV28; 8 bases match TRBD2. V dropped 1 base and J dropped 9; count of bases not matched to a gene: 5. CDR1 and CDR2 (germline): MDHEN, SYDVKM. This CDR3 spans 14 amino acids. The DNA for the CDR3 is TGTGCCAGCAGTTTATCGGGGGGGGCCGGTGAGCAGTTCTTC. Protein product: CASSLSGGAGEQFF.

The sample holds a few counts of this clonotype. The V gene is TRBV7-3, the J gene TRBJ2-3; D is perhaps TRBD2 (5 bases). The V end lost 8 bases, the J end lost 7 bases, and 19 bases lay between the germline ends. Germline lookup yields CDR1 SGHTA and CDR2 FQGTGA. The CDR3 runs 14 residues. In DNA, the CDR3 is TGTGCCAGCTCCCCTAGCCCCACCGGATATACGCAGTATTTT. Translating it yields CASSPSPTGYTQYF.

V is TRBV12-3 or TRBV12-4 and J is TRBJ2-3; 12 nucleotides align to TRBD2. V was pared by 4 bases and J by 5 bases, with 4 bases of the junction left unmatched. This CDR3 has 15 residues. This chain's CDR3 is CASSSSGGAVDTQYF. The CDR3 DNA is TGTGCCAGCAGTTCTAGCGGGGGGGCTGTAGATACGCAGTATTTT.

The V and J genes are TRBV12-3 or TRBV12-4 and TRBJ2-7; possibly TRBD1 for D (6 bases). V lost 3 bases and J lost 0, with 9 bases in between. The CDR3 is 14 amino acids. CDR3 DNA sequence: TGTGCCAGCAGTTTTCAGGGGAACTCCTACGAGCAGTACTTC. Its protein product is CASSFQGNSYEQYF.

The rearrangement links TRBV7-6 to TRBJ1-2; a weak D match, TRBD1 (6 bases). V was cut by 6 bases and J by 0 bases, with 11 bases left in between. CDR1 and CDR2 from the germline V gene are SGHVS and FNYEAQ. The CDR3 covers 14 residues. As DNA, the CDR3 is TGTGCCAGCAGTCCTGGGGGGCCTAACTATGGCTACACCTTC. It yields the protein CASSPGGPNYGYTF. The full variable domain, in which reference TRBV7-6 and TRBJ1-2 provide the parts outside the CDR3, is GAGVSQSPRYKVTKRGQDVALRCDPISGHVSLYWYRQALGQGPEFLTYFNYEAQQDKSGLPNDRFSAERPEGSISTLTIQRTEQRDSAMYRCASSPGGPNYGYTFGSGTRLTVV.

The CDR3 sequence: CASSLNRGADTQYF. The DNA of the CDR3 is TGTGCCAGCAGTTTGAACAGGGGGGCAGATACGCAGTATTTT. The rearrangement links TRBV27 to TRBJ2-3; 8 bases align to TRBD1. Germline-derived CDR1 and CDR2 are MNHEY and SMNVEV (reference sequence). CDR3 size: 14 residues. With V trimmed by 3 bases and J by 4 bases, 3 bases remained unmatched.

This clonotype was recorded at least ten times. The V gene is TRBV12-3 or TRBV12-4, the J gene TRBJ1-5; D unclear. V shed 5 bases and J shed 0 bases, with 11 bases lying between them. The CDR3 is 15 residues long. In nucleotides, the CDR3 is TGTGCCAGCAGTGTCGACGGGAATAGCAATCAGCCCCAGCATTTT. This translates into CASSVDGNSNQPQHF.

This clonotype was counted at least ten times. The chain is built from TRBV6-2 or TRBV6-3 and TRBJ2-6, with D hard to call. Trimming left V 2 bases short and J 12 bases short, with 11 bases between. Germline V gives CDR1 MNHEY, CDR2 SVGEGT. The CDR3 length is 13 residues. The CDR3 loop is CASSYHKAVVLTF. CDR3 in DNA: TGTGCCAGCAGTTACCACAAGGCTGTCGTCCTGACTTTC.

Written as DNA, the CDR3 is TGTGCCACCAGCACCCTCGACAGGGGCTCCGAGCAGTACTTC. This sequence encodes CATSTLDRGSEQYF. V usage is TRBV15 and J usage is TRBJ2-7; 8 bases match TRBD1. With V trimmed by 4 bases and J by 6 bases, 8 bases remained unmatched. Germline-derived CDR1 and CDR2 are LNHNV and YYDKDF (reference sequence). This CDR3 spans 14 amino acids.

This clonotype was detected a few times. The chain combines TRBV19 with TRBJ2-7; D unclear. The ends were cut back, 4 bases at V and 2 bases at J, with 9 bases in the middle. The CDR3 is 13 amino acids. CDR1 is LNHDA and CDR2 is SQIVND in the germline V gene (reference sequence). The CDR3 region is CASSKGSPYEQYF. CDR3 DNA sequence: TGTGCCAGTAGTAAGGGCAGCCCCTACGAGCAGTACTTC.

This clonotype was detected ten times or more. V gene TRBV4-1 combines with J gene TRBJ1-2; D not certain. V was cut by 3 bases and J by 0 bases, with 11 bases left in between. The germline CDR1 and CDR2 sequences are MGHRA and YSYEKL. CDR3 length: 15 residues. This CDR3 reads CASSQLTGANYGYTF. CDR3 in DNA: TGCGCCAGCAGCCAGCTGACCGGAGCTAACTATGGCTACACCTTC.